Listed below are T cell receptor beta chains from one sample, sequenced in a study of shared clonotypes between healthy human individuals. Clones were read by immunoSEQ multiplex PCR, and TCRdb kept only the in-frame ones, dropping some. The data hold approximately 2.5 million clones, with approximately 92% observed a single time. Source material: naive CD4+ T cells sorted from blood. These receptor sequences come from a man aged 18 to 30 in good health. CDR3s include the opening cysteine and the closing phenylalanine or tryptophan. The D gene is left open where the match is weak. Expanded clones are given a class, and other clones once, few, many or no size at all.

J | size | V | D | DNA | CDR3
TRBJ1-1 | NA | TRBV27 | TRBD1 | TGTGCCAGCAGCAACAGGGGTTACACTGAAGCTTTCTTT | CASSNRGYTEAFF
TRBJ2-2 | NA | TRBV30 | NA | TGTGCCTGGAAAACGGACCGGAACACCAGGGAGCTGTTTTTT | CAWKTDRNTRELFF
TRBJ1-2 | NA | TRBV30 | TRBD1 | TGTGCCTGGAGTGCCCGGACAGGGGATACCTATGGCTACACCTTC | CAWSARTGDTYGYTF
TRBJ2-4 | NA | TRBV5-1 | TRBD1 | TGCGCCAGCAGCTTGGCCGCAGGGACAGGGAAAAACATTCAGTACTTC | CASSLAAGTGKNIQYF
TRBJ2-3 | NA | TRBV19 | NA | TGTGCCAGTAGTGCCGGAATTGTGAGGGCAGATACGCAGTATTTT | CASSAGIVRADTQYF
TRBJ2-7 | NA | TRBV18 | NA | TGTGCCAGCTCACCCCCCGCCAGGGCCCACGAGCAGTACTTC | CASSPPARAHEQYF
TRBJ2-5 | NA | TRBV25-1 | TRBD2 | TGTGCCAGCAGTGACCTACTAGCGGGAGTTGAGACCCAGTACTTC | CASSDLLAGVETQYF
TRBJ1-5 | few | TRBV6-1 | TRBD1 | TGTGCCAGCACTTCGACAGGGACGAATCAGCCCCAGCATTTT | CASTSTGTNQPQHF
TRBJ2-2 | NA | TRBV5-1 | TRBD1 | TGCGCCAGCAGCGTGGGACAGGCGAACACCGGGGAGCTGTTTTTT | CASSVGQANTGELFF
TRBJ1-1 | NA | TRBV19 | TRBD1 | TGTGCCAGTAGACCTTTACAGGGGGCAAGCACTGAAGCTTTCTTT | CASRPLQGASTEAFF
TRBJ1-4 | NA | TRBV6-1 | TRBD1 | TGTGCCAGCAGGAACAGGGGTGCAGATGAAAAACTGTTTTTT | CASRNRGADEKLFF
TRBJ1-5 | NA | TRBV7-2 | NA | TGTGCCAGCAGCCGCTCGATAAATCAGCCCCAGCATTTT | CASSRSINQPQHF
TRBJ1-4 | NA | TRBV19 | TRBD1 | TGTGCCAGTAGTAGAGGACAGGGATATGAAAAACTGTTTTTT | CASSRGQGYEKLFF
TRBJ2-3 | NA | TRBV9 | TRBD2 | TGTGCCAGCAGCAGGGGACTAGCGCTCACCTCAGATACGCAGTATTTT | CASSRGLALTSDTQYF
TRBJ1-2 | NA | TRBV5-4 | NA | TGTGCCAGCAGCTTTGGGGGGCTCGACTATGGCTACACCTTC | CASSFGGLDYGYTF
TRBJ2-3 | NA | TRBV15 | TRBD2 | TGTGCCACCAGCAGAGCCCTAGCGGGGGGGCCAGCGACAGATACGCAGTATTTT | CATSRALAGGPATDTQYF
TRBJ1-1 | few | TRBV5-1 | NA | TGCGCCAGCAGCTTGGATAGGAACACTGAAGCTTTCTTT | CASSLDRNTEAFF
TRBJ2-2 | NA | TRBV2 | NA | TGTGCCAGCAGCGAGACGGAGAACACCGGGGAGCTGTTTTTT | CASSETENTGELFF
TRBJ2-2 | NA | TRBV6-5 | NA | TGTGCCAGCAGTCGGCGACTCGAGGGCACCGGGGAGCTGTTTTTT | CASSRRLEGTGELFF
TRBJ1-2 | NA | TRBV9 | NA | TGTGCCAGCAGCGTAGAGAAAGTGGGCGGCTACACCTTC | CASSVEKVGGYTF
TRBJ1-2 | NA | TRBV6-6 | NA | TGTGCCAGCAGTTACTCCGGTACGTCCTCCTATGGCTACACCTTC | CASSYSGTSSYGYTF
TRBJ1-5 | NA | TRBV6-1 | NA | TGTGCCAGCAGTGGGAACAGGGAGGGCAATCAGCCCCAGCATTTT | CASSGNREGNQPQHF
TRBJ2-5 | NA | TRBV4-3 | TRBD2 | TGCGCCAGCAGCCGCGTAGCGGGGGTCCCCCAAGAGACCCAGTACTTC | CASSRVAGVPQETQYF
TRBJ1-4 | NA | TRBV6-5 | NA | TGTGCCAGCAGGGGGGTGCAGGGCGTGGGTGAAAAACTGTTTTTT | CASRGVQGVGEKLFF
TRBJ2-3 | NA | TRBV5-6 | NA | TGTGCCAGCAGCCGCCTCCTACAGGGACTCTCACCGGATACGCAGTATTTT | CASSRLLQGLSPDTQYF
TRBJ1-1 | few | TRBV20-1 | NA | TGCAGTGTTGGGAGCACTGAAGCTTTCTTT | CSVGSTEAFF
TRBJ2-3 | NA | TRBV4-1 | NA | TGCGCCAGCAGCGAGGACCGAGGACGGTACACAGATACGCAGTATTTT | CASSEDRGRYTDTQYF
TRBJ2-2 | NA | TRBV19 | NA | TGTGCCAGTAATCTCGCTCTGGGGGGCTTAACCGGGGAGCTGTTTTTT | CASNLALGGLTGELFF
TRBJ2-2 | once | TRBV28 | NA | TGTGCCAGCAGTTTGGAGGGGAGTCAAGCCGGGGAGCTGTTTTTT | CASSLEGSQAGELFF
TRBJ2-7 | NA | TRBV7-7 | NA | TGTGCTAGCAGCTTATCGGATGGACTGACCTACGAGCAGTACTTC | CASSLSDGLTYEQYF
TRBJ2-1 | NA | TRBV25-1 | TRBD2 | TGTGCCAGCAGTGTCGCTAGCGGGAGTCTTCAGTTCTTC | CASSVASGSLQFF
TRBJ1-5 | NA | TRBV11-2 | NA | TGTGCCAGCTCCGGGACTGTAGGTCAGCCCCAGCATTTT | CASSGTVGQPQHF
TRBJ2-1 | once | TRBV7-7 | NA | TGTGCTAGCAGCTTAGGCCTTCCAGGCAATGAGCAGTTCTTC | CASSLGLPGNEQFF
TRBJ2-7 | NA | TRBV7-3 | TRBD1 | TGTGCCAGCAGCTTAACTGACAGGGGACCCTACGAGCAGTACTTC | CASSLTDRGPYEQYF
TRBJ2-2 | NA | TRBV30 | NA | TGTGCCTGGAGTGTACAGCGTGTCGGGGAGCTGTTTTTT | CAWSVQRVGELFF
TRBJ1-4 | NA | TRBV27 | NA | TGTGCCAGCAGTTTAGCGGGGATTGGAGAAAAACTGTTTTTT | CASSLAGIGEKLFF
TRBJ2-1 | NA | TRBV6-1 | NA | TGTGCCACCGTATTCTCGAGCTCCTACAATGAGCAGTTCTTC | CATVFSSSYNEQFF
TRBJ2-7 | NA | TRBV11-2 | NA | TGTGCCAGCAGCTTAGAAGGAGGGGGTTACGAGCAGTACTTC | CASSLEGGGYEQYF